The 10 T cell receptor beta chains given below trace back to one sample, sequenced in a study of radiotherapy plus CTLA-4 blockade in lung cancer. Sequenced by immunoSEQ multiplex PCR; TCRdb stores in-frame clones only, minus some. There are roughly 90,000 clones in the sample; about 86% occur only once, and 4.5% to 6% lies in the top ten. The material was peripheral blood, obtained from a patient treated with radiotherapy plus ipilimumab. Receptor source: a human donor with non-small cell lung cancer that progressed on radiotherapy plus ipilimumab.

The V gene is TRBV18, the J gene TRBJ2-7; D perhaps matches TRBD1 (5 bases). The CDR3 runs to 13 residues. The V end lost 2 bases, the J end lost 7 bases, and 12 bases lay between the germline ends. Germline V lookup: CDR1 KGHSH, CDR2 LQKENI. In DNA, the CDR3 is TGTGCCAGCTCACCAAGGGGCCTGGAGGAGCAGTACTTC. Its protein is CASSPRGLEEQYF.

The chain employs TRBV5-1 and TRBJ2-3, with no clear D. The germline CDR1 and CDR2 sequences are SGHRS and YFSETQ. Between the trimmed V and J ends, which lost 4 bases and 4 bases, there was a span of 13 bases. The CDR3 sequence is 14 residues long. DNA for the CDR3: TGCGCCAGCAGCCGGTCGAATCAGGCAGATACGCAGTATTTT. Protein: CASSRSNQADTQYF. Using reference TRBV5-1 and TRBJ2-3 for the parts outside the CDR3, the full variable domain is KAGVTQTPRYLIKTRGQQVTLSCSPISGHRSVSWYQQTPGQGLQFLFEYFSETQRNKGNFPGRFSGRQFSNSRSEMNVSTLELGDSALYLCASSRSNQADTQYFGPGTRLTVL.

The genes are TRBV28 and TRBJ1-2; D gene uncertain. The CDR3 sequence is 12 residues long. Trimming took off 6 bases at V and 2 bases at J, with 7 bases between the two ends. Germline CDR1 reads MDHEN; CDR2 reads SYDVKM. CDR3 sequence (DNA): TGTGCCAGCAGCACATCAAACTATGGCTACACCTTC. This codes for CASSTSNYGYTF.

The J gene is TRBJ1-5, the V gene TRBV6-1; possible D gene TRBD1, 6 bases. The germline CDR1 and CDR2 sequences are MNHNS and SASEGT. This CDR3 has 19 amino acids. V was cut by 0 bases and J by 1 base, with 19 bases left in between. The CDR3 reads CASSEARPPTGMSNQPQHF. For the CDR3, the DNA is TGTGCCAGCAGTGAAGCTCGACCGCCTACAGGGATGAGCAATCAGCCCCAGCATTTT.

The chain links TRBV2 to TRBJ1-1; 10 bases are shared with TRBD1. The CDR3 contains 13 residues. The V gene's germline CDR1 is SNHLY and CDR2 FYNNEI. Trimming took 6 bases from V and 11 from J; bases not matched to a gene: 9. Here the CDR3 reads CASSGRDRGGAFF. The CDR3 nucleotides read TGTGCCAGCAGCGGAAGGGACAGGGGTGGCGCTTTCTTT.

This clone was found a few times. The rearrangement joins TRBV6-6 to TRBJ1-3, with D possibly TRBD1 on 5 matching bases. This CDR3 contains 13 residues. V was cut by 0 bases and J by 6 bases, with 6 bases left in between. Germline lookup yields CDR1 MNHNY and CDR2 SVGAGI (reference sequence). CDR3 nucleotides: TGTGCCAGCAGTTACTCGGGGGAAAACACCATATATTTT. Amino acids: CASSYSGENTIYF.

The V gene is TRBV14, the J gene TRBJ1-5, with D unresolved. V was cut by 4 bases and J by 11 bases, with 12 bases left in between. Germline loops: CDR1 SGHDN, CDR2 FVKESK. The CDR3 has 12 amino acids. CDR3 sequence reads: CASSLDGSAQHF. In nucleotides, the CDR3 is TGTGCCAGCAGCCTGGACGGATCAGCCCAGCATTTT.

V gene TRBV2 combines with J gene TRBJ1-5, with no clear D. Looked up from germline, CDR1 is SNHLY and CDR2 is FYNNEI. The V gene lost 3 bases and the J gene lost 5 bases, with 11 bases spanning the gap. This CDR3 has 14 residues. As DNA, the CDR3 is TGTGCCAGCAGTGAGTTGGGCCGGTATCAGCCCCAGCATTTT. Protein product: CASSELGRYQPQHF.

This clone has a single count. V is TRBV2 and J is TRBJ1-2, with a tentative D call TRBD1 (6 bases). From germline, CDR1 is SNHLY and CDR2 FYNNEI. V was cut by 2 bases and J by 6 bases, with 13 bases left in between. This CDR3 is built from 14 residues. This CDR3 reads CASSEQGSTDGYTF. CDR3 sequence (DNA): TGTGCCAGCAGTGAACAGGGGTCGACGGATGGCTACACCTTC.

The V and J genes are TRBV7-8 and TRBJ1-2, with D uncertain. Trimming took off 1 base at V and 8 bases at J, with 14 bases between the two ends. The CDR3 consists of 14 residues. Looked up from germline, CDR1 is SGHVS and CDR2 is FQNEAQ. As DNA, the CDR3 is TGTGCCAGCAGCTTAGTTGAGGGAACGGGAGGCTACACCTTC. As protein: CASSLVEGTGGYTF.